Each of the 8 T cell receptor beta chains below was sequenced from the same sample in a study of T cells in Graves' hyperthyroidism and ophthalmopathy. Amplification of TCR beta CDR3 regions was performed using RNA transcripts as template. Primed by the HTBI set, a first-round RT-PCR was run on the TCR CDR3. A single record per CDR3 protein comes from TCRdb applying MiXCR to the multiplex PCR reads. Among 450,000 to 700,000 distinct CDR3 sequences listed, approximately 44% were seen once. The specimen was peripheral blood or thyroid tissue (not recorded which). The receptors were gathered from a woman aged 18-29 years with Graves' hyperthyroidism.

This clonotype occurred many times. The chain combines TRBV6-6 with TRBJ2-5; 11 bases are shared with TRBD1. This CDR3 contains 16 residues. The germline V gene encodes CDR1 MNHNY and CDR2 SVGAGI (reference sequence). The trim removed 6 bases at V and 2 bases at J, leaving 8 bases unmatched. This CDR3 reads CASRDPGTGGQETQYF. In DNA form, the CDR3 reads TGTGCCAGCAGAGATCCTGGGACAGGGGGGCAAGAGACCCAGTACTTC.

The gene calls are TRBV4-3 and TRBJ1-2; 9 bases are a match to TRBD1. The V segment lost 4 bases and the J segment 8 bases; nucleotides outside the gene matches: 8. CDR1 is LGHNA, CDR2 YSLEER, per germline. There are 14 residues in the CDR3. The CDR3 region is CASSPTGGKEGYTF. In DNA form, the CDR3 reads TGCGCCAGCAGCCCGACAGGGGGGAAAGAGGGCTACACCTTC.

CDR3 region: CSVELGTGTYEQYF. In nucleotides, the CDR3 is TGCAGCGTTGAATTAGGGACAGGAACCTACGAGCAGTACTTC. The chain carries TRBV29-1 and TRBJ2-7; 8 bases agree with TRBD1. Trimming at V came to 2 bases and at J to 2 bases, leaving 5 bases not matched to a gene. This CDR3 has 14 amino acids. Germline V gene lookup returns CDR1 SQVTM and CDR2 ANQGSEA.

The rearrangement uses TRBV7-3 and TRBJ1-5; the match to TRBD1 covers 9 bases. CDR3 length equals 13 residues. Losses at the gene ends were 5 bases for V and 11 bases for J; bases not matched to a gene: 7. CDR1 SGHTA and CDR2 FQGTGA come from the germline V gene. As DNA, the CDR3 is TGTGCCAGCAGCGAGGACAGGGGAGGGGCCCAGCATTTT. Translated, it gives CASSEDRGGAQHF.

The genes are TRBV12-5 and TRBJ1-2, with no clear D. This CDR3 is 14 amino acids long. In germline, CDR1 is LGHNT, CDR2 FRNRAP. Trimming removed 2 bases at V and 8 bases at J, with 15 bases between. The CDR3 reads CASGLSGIGVGYTF. The CDR3 nucleotides read TGTGCTAGTGGTTTGAGTGGGATTGGAGTAGGCTACACCTTC.

This clonotype was seen repeatedly, ten times or more. The chain employs TRBV6-5 and TRBJ1-1; D is uncertain. This CDR3 region has 15 residues. V shed 5 bases and J shed 3 bases, with 16 bases lying between them. Germline CDR1 reads MNHEY; CDR2 reads SVGAGI. As DNA, the CDR3 is TGTGCCAGCAGTGCATGTGAAGTAGGGCACACTGAAGCTTTCTTT. It codes for CASSACEVGHTEAFF.

This clonotype was observed at least ten times. The V and J genes are TRBV5-8 and TRBJ1-2; tentatively, D is TRBD1 (5 bases). Germline V lookup: CDR1 SGHTS, CDR2 YDEGEE. Trimming shortened V by 0 bases and J by 8 bases, and 20 bases separated the two germline ends. This CDR3 is 16 amino acids long. The CDR3 region is CASSLGGTEVYEGYTF. DNA for the CDR3: TGTGCCAGCAGCTTGGGAGGGACGGAGGTTTACGAAGGCTACACCTTC.

Concerning this clonotype itself: A clone one base away is much larger, so this may be a read error. The rearrangement joins TRBV30 to TRBJ1-2; D remains unclear. Germline CDR1 reads GTSNPN; CDR2 reads SVGIG (reference sequence). This CDR3 spans 12 amino acids. Trimming removed 4 bases from V and 4 bases from J, with 10 bases in between. CDR3 bases: TGTGCCTGGAATCAGGACCTCTATGGCTACACCTTC. Translation gives CAWNQDLYGYTF.